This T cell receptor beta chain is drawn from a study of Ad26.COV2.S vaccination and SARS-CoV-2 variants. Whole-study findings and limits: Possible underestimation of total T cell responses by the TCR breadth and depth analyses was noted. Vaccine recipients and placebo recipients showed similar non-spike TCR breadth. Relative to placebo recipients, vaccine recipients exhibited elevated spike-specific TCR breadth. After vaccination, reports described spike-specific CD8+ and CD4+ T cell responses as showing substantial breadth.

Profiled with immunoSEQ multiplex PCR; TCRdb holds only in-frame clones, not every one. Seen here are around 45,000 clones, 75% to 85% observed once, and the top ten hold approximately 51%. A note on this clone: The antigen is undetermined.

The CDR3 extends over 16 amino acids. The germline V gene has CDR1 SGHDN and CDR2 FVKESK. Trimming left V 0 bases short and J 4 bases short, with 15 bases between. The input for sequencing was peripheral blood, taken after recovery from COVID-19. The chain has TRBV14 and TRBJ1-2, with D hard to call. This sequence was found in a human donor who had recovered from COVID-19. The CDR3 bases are TGTGCCAGCAGCCAAGATCTAGACACGATACGCTATGGCTACACCTTC. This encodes CASSQDLDTIRYGYTF.